Listed below are T cell receptor beta chains from one sample, sequenced in a study of CD8 T cells in Susac syndrome. A single record per CDR3 protein comes from TCRdb applying MiXCR to the immunoSEQ multiplex PCR reads. Here the sample spans 75,000 to 80,000 distinct CDR3 sequences, approximately 94% being singletons. The specimen was CD8+ T cells from PBMCs. These receptors were taken from a human donor with Susac syndrome. CDR3s include the opening cysteine and the closing phenylalanine or tryptophan. Fields, in order: V gene, J gene, clone size, D gene, CDR3 protein. D genes are given only for firm matches. A row's size may be missing; if present it is once, few, many or a size class.

TRBV19,TRBJ1-4,.,.,CASKVGTRKEKLFF
TRBV6-2/TRBV6-3,TRBJ2-7,.,.,CASSFDGLYEQYF
TRBV7-9,TRBJ1-4,.,.,CASSGGSTNEKLFF
TRBV29-1,TRBJ2-1,.,TRBD2,CSVPGLPNNEQFF
TRBV15,TRBJ2-5,.,.,CATSNRTEIYQETQYF
TRBV29-1,TRBJ1-2,.,TRBD1,CSVEGRTGSGYTF
TRBV9,TRBJ1-2,.,.,CASSLTDNYGYTF
TRBV7-6,TRBJ2-7,once,.,CASSSTVYEQYF
TRBV30,TRBJ1-5,.,.,CAWSVSIDAPLGQPQHF
TRBV19,TRBJ2-2,.,TRBD1,CAAQPGGTTGELFF
TRBV29-1,TRBJ2-7,.,.,CSVASGSSYEQYF
TRBV29-1,TRBJ2-1,.,TRBD2,CSVGGAGINEQFF
TRBV11-2,TRBJ2-1,.,TRBD2,CASSPTGTSWNEQFF
TRBV4-2,TRBJ2-6,.,.,CASSRGDEGGANVLTF
TRBV19,TRBJ1-2,.,.,CASSIDLELGYTF
TRBV7-3,TRBJ2-7,.,.,CASSSKPDEQYF
TRBV12-3/TRBV12-4,TRBJ1-5,.,.,CASSLARGNQPQHF
TRBV7-8,TRBJ2-3,.,.,CASSLPGGPSTDTQYF
TRBV14,TRBJ2-1,.,.,CASSQEIWDYNEQFF
TRBV12-3/TRBV12-4,TRBJ2-7,.,TRBD1,CASSLSRGTYEQYF
TRBV29-1,TRBJ2-7,.,.,CSATGQESYEQYF
TRBV4-1,TRBJ2-7,.,.,CASSQGLGYEQYF
TRBV12-3/TRBV12-4,TRBJ2-1,.,.,CASSSDKPEVSYNEQFF
TRBV6-5,TRBJ2-5,.,.,CASSYTGYQETQYF
TRBV6-6,TRBJ2-7,.,.,CASSPGLIEYEQYF
TRBV20-1,TRBJ2-5,.,TRBD2,CSASRTSLEETQYF
TRBV7-9,TRBJ2-4,.,.,CASSEDASKNIQYF
TRBV20-1,TRBJ2-3,.,TRBD2,CSAGSGGGLDTQYF
TRBV29-1,TRBJ1-1,.,.,CSVGISNTEAFF
TRBV27,TRBJ1-5,.,.,CASSDIGDFQPQHF
TRBV7-9,TRBJ1-2,.,.,CASSLVRGARDGYTF